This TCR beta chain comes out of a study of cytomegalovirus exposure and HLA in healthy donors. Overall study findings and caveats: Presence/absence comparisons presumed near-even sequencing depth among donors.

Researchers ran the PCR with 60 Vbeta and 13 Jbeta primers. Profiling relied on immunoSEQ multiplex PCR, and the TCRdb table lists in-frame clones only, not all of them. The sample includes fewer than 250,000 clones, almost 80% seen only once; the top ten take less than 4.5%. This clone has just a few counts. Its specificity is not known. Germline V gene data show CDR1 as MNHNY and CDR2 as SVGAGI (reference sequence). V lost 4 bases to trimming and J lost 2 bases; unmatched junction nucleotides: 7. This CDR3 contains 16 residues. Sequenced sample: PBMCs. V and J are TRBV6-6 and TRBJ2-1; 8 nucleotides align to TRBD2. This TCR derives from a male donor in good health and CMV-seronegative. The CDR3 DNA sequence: TGTGCCAGCAGTTCCCCTAGAGCGGGAGCCTACAATGAGCAGTTCTTC. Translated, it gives CASSSPRAGAYNEQFF.